Presented here are 2 T cell receptor beta chains from one specimen sequenced in a study of cytomegalovirus exposure and HLA in healthy donors. 13 Jbeta primers and 60 Vbeta primers were used for the PCR. Data came from immunoSEQ multiplex PCR; TCRdb stores just in-frame clones and leaves some out. This sample has about 160,000 clones; roughly four fifths occur once, and the top ten carry around 1%. The sequencing sample was made of PBMCs. The receptors originated from a middle-aged woman in good health and CMV-seronegative.

This chain joins TRBV6-5 and TRBJ2-7; TRBD2 matches 8 bases. V lost 2 bases to trimming and J lost 0 bases; unmatched junction nucleotides: 3. CDR3 length: 15 residues. The V gene's germline CDR1 is MNHEY and CDR2 SVGAGI. In nucleotides, the CDR3 is TGTGCCAGCAGTTACGTAACTAGCGGCTCCTACGAGCAGTACTTC. Residues: CASSYVTSGSYEQYF.

The chain carries TRBV25-1 and TRBJ2-7; possibly TRBD1 for D (6 bases). From germline, CDR1 is MGHDK and CDR2 SYGVNS. V lost 3 bases and J lost 7, with 10 bases in between. This CDR3 contains 12 residues. The CDR3 DNA reads as TGTGCCAGCAGTGATGCTAGGGGGGAGCAGTACTTC. It yields the protein CASSDARGEQYF.